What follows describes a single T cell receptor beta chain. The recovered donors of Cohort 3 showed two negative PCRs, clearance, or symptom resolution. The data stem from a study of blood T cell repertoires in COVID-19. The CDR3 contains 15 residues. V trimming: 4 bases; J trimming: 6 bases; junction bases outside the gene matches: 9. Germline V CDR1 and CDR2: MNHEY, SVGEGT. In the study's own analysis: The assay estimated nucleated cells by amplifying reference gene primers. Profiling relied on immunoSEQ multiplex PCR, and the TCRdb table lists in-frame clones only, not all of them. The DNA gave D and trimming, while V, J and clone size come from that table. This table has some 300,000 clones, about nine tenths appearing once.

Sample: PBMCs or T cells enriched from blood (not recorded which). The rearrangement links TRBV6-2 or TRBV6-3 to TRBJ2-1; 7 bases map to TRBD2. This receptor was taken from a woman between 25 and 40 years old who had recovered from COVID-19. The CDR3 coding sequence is TGTGCCAGCAGTTTTGCTAGCGGCACCCCCAATGAGCAGTTCTTC. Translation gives CASSFASGTPNEQFF.